This T cell receptor (beta chain) was sequenced for a study of T-cell reconstitution after alpha-beta-depleted transplantation in children. This clonotype was observed many times. The antigen remains unidentified. From germline, CDR1 is MDHEN and CDR2 SYDVKM. The CDR3 contains 14 residues. The ends were cut back, 2 bases at V and 4 bases at J, with 9 bases in the middle. As it was prepared, the TCRbeta library received unique molecular identifiers. A single record per CDR3 protein comes from TCRdb applying MiXCR to the PCR reads. This repertoire shows about 200,000 distinct CDR3 sequences, 5.5% to 7% found once; its top ten account for under 5%. General observations from the study: By about two months after transplant, alpha-beta T cells reportedly arose from several hundred graft clones that had expanded. Among T cells one year after transplant, newly produced cells accounted for most counts and diversity. At day 60, the high TCRbeta diversity found in some patients originated from recipient T cells and thymic progenitors that had survived.

The chain joins TRBV28 to TRBJ1-5; D uncertain. The input for sequencing was PBMCs, taken before TCRalphabeta/CD19-depleted stem cell transplant. The source of this sequence is a girl less than two years old with combined immunodeficiency, due to receive a stem cell transplant. The CDR3 region is CASSLRLLNQPQHF. CDR3 DNA sequence: TGTGCCAGCAGTTTAAGGCTGTTAAATCAGCCCCAGCATTTT.